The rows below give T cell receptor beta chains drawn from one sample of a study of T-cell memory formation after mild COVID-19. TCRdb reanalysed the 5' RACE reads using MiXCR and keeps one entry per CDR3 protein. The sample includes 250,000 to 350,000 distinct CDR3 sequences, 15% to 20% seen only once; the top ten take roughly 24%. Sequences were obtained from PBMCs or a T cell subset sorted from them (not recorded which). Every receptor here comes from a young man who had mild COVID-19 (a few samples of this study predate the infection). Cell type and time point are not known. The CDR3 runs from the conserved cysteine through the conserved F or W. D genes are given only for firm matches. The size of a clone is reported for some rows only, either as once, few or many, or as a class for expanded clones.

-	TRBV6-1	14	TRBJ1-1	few	CASRESSMNTEAFF	TGTGCCAGCAGGGAGTCTAGCATGAACACTGAAGCTTTCTTT
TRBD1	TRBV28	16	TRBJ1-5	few	CASSLYQGASSEPQHF	TGTGCCAGCAGTTTATATCAGGGGGCGAGCTCGGAGCCCCAGCATTTT
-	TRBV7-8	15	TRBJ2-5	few	CASSWWAGIQETQYF	TGTGCCAGCAGCTGGTGGGCGGGGATTCAAGAGACCCAGTACTTC
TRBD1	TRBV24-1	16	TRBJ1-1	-	CATSGPGQGDDTEAFF	TGTGCCACCAGTGGGCCAGGTCAGGGGGACGACACTGAAGCTTTCTTT
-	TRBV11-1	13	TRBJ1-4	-	CASSLDRNEKLFF	TGTGCCAGCAGCTTGGACAGAAATGAAAAACTGTTTTTT
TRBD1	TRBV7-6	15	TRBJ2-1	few	CASSSGQGLYAEQFF	TGTGCCAGCAGCTCGGGACAGGGTTTGTACGCTGAGCAGTTCTTC
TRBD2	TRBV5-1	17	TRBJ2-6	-	CASSLEAGGPGANVLTF	TGCGCCAGCAGCTTGGAAGCGGGGGGGCCTGGGGCCAACGTCCTGACTTTC
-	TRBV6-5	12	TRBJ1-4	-	CASSQDNEKLFF	TGTGCCAGCAGTCAGGATAATGAAAAACTGTTTTTT
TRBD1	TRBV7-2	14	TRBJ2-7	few	CASSFRGPSYEQYF	TGTGCCAGCAGCTTCAGGGGGCCCTCCTACGAGCAGTACTTC
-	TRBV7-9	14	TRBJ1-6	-	CASSLSQGQSPLHF	TGTGCCAGCAGCTTAAGTCAGGGGCAATCACCCCTCCACTTT
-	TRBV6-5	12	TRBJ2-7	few	CASGRRSYEQYF	TGTGCCAGCGGGCGGCGCTCCTACGAGCAGTACTTC
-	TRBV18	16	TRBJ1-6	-	CASSLQHSSYNSPLHF	TGTGCCAGCTCTCTACAGCACAGCTCCTATAATTCACCCCTCCACTTT
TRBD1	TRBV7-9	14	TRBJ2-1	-	CASSLGQGLWEQFF	TGTGCCAGCAGCTTAGGACAGGGGTTATGGGAGCAGTTCTTC
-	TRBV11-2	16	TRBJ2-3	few	CASSLDIAGGADTQYF	TGTGCCAGCAGCTTAGATATAGCAGGTGGGGCAGATACGCAGTATTTT
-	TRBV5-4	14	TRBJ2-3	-	CASSPLTWADTQYF	TGTGCCAGCAGCCCCCTTACCTGGGCAGATACGCAGTATTTT
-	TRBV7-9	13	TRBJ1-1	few	CASTLTQGTEAFF	TGTGCCAGCACCCTAACACAGGGTACCGAAGCTTTCTTT
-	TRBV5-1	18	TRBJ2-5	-	CASSPENRRQVPRETQYF	TGCGCCAGCAGCCCCGAAAACCGTAGACAAGTACCGAGGGAGACCCAGTACTTC
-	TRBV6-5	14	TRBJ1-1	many	CASSYSRGNTEAFF	TGTGCCAGCAGTTACTCGAGGGGGAACACTGAAGCTTTCTTT
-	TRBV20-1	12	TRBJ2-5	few	CSVYGEIETQYF	TGCAGTGTATATGGGGAGATAGAGACCCAGTACTTC
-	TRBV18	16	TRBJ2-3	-	CASSPPRLGRTDTQYF	TGTGCCAGCTCACCACCCCGACTAGGACGCACAGATACGCAGTATTTT
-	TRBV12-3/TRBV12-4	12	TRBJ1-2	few	CASSWTVYGYTF	TGTGCCAGCAGCTGGACGGTCTATGGCTACACCTTC
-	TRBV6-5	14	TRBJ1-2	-	CASSYSGPLGGYTF	TGTGCCAGCAGTTACTCCGGCCCTCTGGGTGGCTACACCTTC
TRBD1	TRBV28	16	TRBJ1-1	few	CASSLAPTYRGTEAFF	TGTGCCAGCAGTTTAGCTCCAACCTACAGGGGCACTGAAGCTTTCTTT
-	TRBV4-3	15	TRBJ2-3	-	CASSQAPHSTDTQYF	TGCGCCAGCAGCCAAGCTCCCCATAGCACAGATACGCAGTATTTT
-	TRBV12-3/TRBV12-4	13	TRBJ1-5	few	CASSLGRVEPQHF	TGTGCCAGCAGTTTGGGTAGGGTGGAGCCCCAGCATTTT
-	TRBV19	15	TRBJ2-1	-	CASSITRGSANEQFF	TGTGCCAGTAGTATAACCAGGGGTTCGGCTAATGAGCAGTTCTTC
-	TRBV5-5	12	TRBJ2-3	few	CASSWVTDTQYF	TGTGCCAGCAGTTGGGTCACAGATACGCAGTATTTT
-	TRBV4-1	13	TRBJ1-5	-	CASSQVKSAFRHF	TGCGCCAGCAGCCAAGTAAAGTCGGCCTTTCGTCATTTT